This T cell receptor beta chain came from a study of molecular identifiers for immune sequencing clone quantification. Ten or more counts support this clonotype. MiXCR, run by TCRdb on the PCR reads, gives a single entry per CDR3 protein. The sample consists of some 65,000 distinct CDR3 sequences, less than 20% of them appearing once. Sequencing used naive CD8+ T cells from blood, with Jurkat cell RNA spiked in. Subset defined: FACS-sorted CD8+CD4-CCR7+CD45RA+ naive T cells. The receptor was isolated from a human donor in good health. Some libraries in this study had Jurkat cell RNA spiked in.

This chain's CDR3 is CASSQEWNTGELFF. In DNA, the CDR3 is TGCGCCAGCAGCCAAGAGTGGAACACCGGGGAGCTGTTTTTT. The chain couples TRBV4-1 to TRBJ2-2; unclear D gene. Trimming took off 0 bases at V and 1 base at J, with 3 bases between the two ends. The V gene's germline CDR1 is MGHRA and CDR2 YSYEKL. The CDR3 runs to 14 residues.